This T cell receptor (beta chain) came from a study of quantifying T cell responses using KT2 cells. Study summary: cDNA was made from DNase-treated RNA using alpha and beta constant primers. The second PCR was a qPCR stopped at a predetermined fluorescence threshold.

The V end was cut by 1 base, the J end by 6 bases, with 22 bases between. This CDR3 contains 18 residues. Germline values: CDR1 LNHNV, CDR2 YYDKDF (reference sequence). An oligo carrying a UMI was ligated to the cDNA 3' end. An equimolar mix of RC1.1 and RC1.2 primed the beta chain across TRBC1 and TRBC2. MiXCR, run by TCRdb on the UMI-ligation and nested PCR reads, gives a single entry per CDR3 protein. Of around 56,000 distinct CDR3 sequences listed, roughly 12% are singletons. Sequenced input: PBMCs spiked with cells of the T cell clone KT2. The origin of this receptor is a human donor. This chain links TRBV15 with TRBJ2-1; D may correspond to TRBD1 or TRBD2 (6 bases each). The CDR3 region has the DNA TGTGCCACCAGCAGAGGGTTAGGGGGGCGCAATCAGGCCAATGAGCAGTTCTTC. Its protein is CATSRGLGGRNQANEQFF.